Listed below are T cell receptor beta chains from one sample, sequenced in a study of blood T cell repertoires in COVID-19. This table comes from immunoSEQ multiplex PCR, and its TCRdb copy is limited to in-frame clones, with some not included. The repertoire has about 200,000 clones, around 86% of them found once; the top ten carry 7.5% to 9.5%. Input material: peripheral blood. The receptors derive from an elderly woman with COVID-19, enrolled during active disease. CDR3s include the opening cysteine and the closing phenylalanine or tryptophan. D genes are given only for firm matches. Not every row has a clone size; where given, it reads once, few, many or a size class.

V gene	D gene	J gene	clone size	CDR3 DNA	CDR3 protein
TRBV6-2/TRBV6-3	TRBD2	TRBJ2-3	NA	TGTGCCAGCAGTCCCGGGACTAGCGGGAGATCGTGGTCAGATACGCAGTATTTT	CASSPGTSGRSWSDTQYF
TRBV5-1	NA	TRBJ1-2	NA	TGCGCCAGCTCGAGGCTTGAGGGCTTTGGCTACACCTTC	CASSRLEGFGYTF
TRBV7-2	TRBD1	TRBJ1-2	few	TGTGCCAGCAGCCCCTCCGGACAGGGATCGGGCTACACCTTC	CASSPSGQGSGYTF
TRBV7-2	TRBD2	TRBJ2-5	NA	TGTGCCAGCAGCTTAGGAGAGAAGCGGGGTCAAGAGACCCAGTACTTC	CASSLGEKRGQETQYF
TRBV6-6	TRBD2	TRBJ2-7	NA	TGTGCCAGCAGTTACGGACTAGCGGGATACTACGAGCAGTACTTC	CASSYGLAGYYEQYF
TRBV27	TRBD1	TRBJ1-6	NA	TGTGCCAGTAACCGGGACAGGGGTAATTCACCCCTCCACTTT	CASNRDRGNSPLHF
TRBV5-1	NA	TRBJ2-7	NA	TGCGCCAGCAGCTTGGAAGAACCTAGGCACGAGCAGTACTTC	CASSLEEPRHEQYF
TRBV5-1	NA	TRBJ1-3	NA	TGCGCCAGCAGCTCGCAGGGTATCGACAACACCATATATTTT	CASSSQGIDNTIYF
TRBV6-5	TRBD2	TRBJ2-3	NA	TGTGCCAGCAGGGGACTAGCGGATACGCAGTATTTT	CASRGLADTQYF
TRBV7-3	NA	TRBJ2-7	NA	TGTGCCAGCAGCTTAATTCCCATGAGCTCCTACGAGCAGTACTTC	CASSLIPMSSYEQYF
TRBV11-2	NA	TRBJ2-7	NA	TGTGCCAGCAGCTTAGGTACTAGCTCCTACGAGCAGTACTTC	CASSLGTSSYEQYF
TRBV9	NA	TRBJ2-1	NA	TGTGCCAGCAGCGTAGATGGCGGGAATGAGCAGTTCTTC	CASSVDGGNEQFF
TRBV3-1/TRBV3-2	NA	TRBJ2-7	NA	TGTGCCAGCAGCCTTAGGAGTTACGAGCAGTACTTC	CASSLRSYEQYF
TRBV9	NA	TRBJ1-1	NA	TGTGCCAGCAGCCCTCGTGATCGGGGGGTGAAAACTGAAGCTTTCTTT	CASSPRDRGVKTEAFF
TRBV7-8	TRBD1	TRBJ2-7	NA	TGTGCCAGCAGCTTAACCGGGGCGGGCAGGGGGTTGTCGGAGCAGTACTTC	CASSLTGAGRGLSEQYF
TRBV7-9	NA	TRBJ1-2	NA	TGTGCCAGCAGCTCCTCCGTGAGTGGCTACACCTTC	CASSSSVSGYTF
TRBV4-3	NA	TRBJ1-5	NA	TGCGCCAGCAGCCAAGGGGGGCCTGGAGGCAATCAGCCCCAGCATTTT	CASSQGGPGGNQPQHF
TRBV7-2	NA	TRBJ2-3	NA	TGTGCCAGCAGCCTAAAAGGGGGGGGCGGGAGCACAGATACGCAGTATTTT	CASSLKGGGGSTDTQYF
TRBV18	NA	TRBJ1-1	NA	TGTGCCAGCTCACCGAGCACTGAAGCTTTCTTT	CASSPSTEAFF
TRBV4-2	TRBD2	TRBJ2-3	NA	TGTGCCAGCAGCCTGACTAGCGGGAGCTCAGATACGCAGTATTTT	CASSLTSGSSDTQYF
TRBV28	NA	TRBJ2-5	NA	TGTGCCAGCAGTTTGGGGGCTGGGACCCAGTACTTC	CASSLGAGTQYF
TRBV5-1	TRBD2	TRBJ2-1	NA	TGCGCCAGCAGTGGAGGGACTAGCGGAAATGAGCAGTTCTTC	CASSGGTSGNEQFF
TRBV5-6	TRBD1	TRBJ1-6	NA	TGTGCCAGCACCTTTAGGGGGACAGCTAATTCACCCCTCCACTTT	CASTFRGTANSPLHF
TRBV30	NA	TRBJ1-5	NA	TGTGCCTGGAGTCTTACAGGGTATCAGCCCCAGCATTTT	CAWSLTGYQPQHF
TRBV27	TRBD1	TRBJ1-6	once	TGTGCCAGCAGTCCGGACAGGCCTTCACCCCTCCACTTT	CASSPDRPSPLHF
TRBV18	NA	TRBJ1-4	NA	TGTGCCAGCTCACCAGGGAGAAATGATCTACTGTTTTTT	CASSPGRNDLLFF